This T cell receptor beta chain was recovered during a study of blood T cell repertoires in COVID-19. Study-wide context: The origin of the acute and convalescent COVID-19 samples was the United States, Italy and Spain.

The CDR3 sequence is 15 residues long. Trimming cost V 2 bases and J 3 bases, with 14 bases left between them. The V gene's germline CDR1 is LNHDA and CDR2 SQIVND (reference sequence). Individuals drawn from around 24 US areas were roughly 18 to 89 years old. Recovery meant two consecutive negative NP/OP PCR tests, professional clearance, or resolved symptoms. Authors' processing steps: How many nucleated cells were present was estimated from reference gene primer amplification. Sequenced by immunoSEQ multiplex PCR; TCRdb stores in-frame clones only, minus some. Clonal size and the V and J genes are those of that table, whereas D and trimming came from the DNA. The data hold approximately 260,000 clones, with approximately 89% observed a single time.

The clonotype comes from a woman aged 55-70 years who had recovered from COVID-19. The chain recombines TRBV19 with TRBJ2-7, with a weak D call TRBD2 (6 bases). Sequencing was done on a sample of PBMCs or T cells enriched from blood (not recorded which). Written as DNA, the CDR3 is TGTGCCAGTAGTATACTAGGGACTTCAAACTACGAGCAGTACTTC. This sequence encodes CASSILGTSNYEQYF.